Sequencing of this TCR beta chain was carried out in a study of regulatory T cells in long-lasting Graves disease. Study-level points and caveats: Comparison showed that persistent patients shared more public clonotypes (about 2,700) than new patients (around 1,000).

Noted time point: newly diagnosed GD, antithyroid drugs for less than 3 months. PBMC-derived RNA was used for the TCR library. The TCR beta library used iRepertoire HTBI primers with Arm-PCR amplification of CDR3. TCRdb reprocessed the multiplex PCR reads via MiXCR and lists one record per CDR3 protein. Among around 400,000 distinct CDR3 sequences listed, 15% were seen once. The CDR3 sequence is 17 residues long. The ends lost 6 bases at V and 6 bases at J; junction bases unmatched: 11. Germline assignment: CDR1 SNHLY and CDR2 FYNNEI. With respect to this clonotype: The antigen is undetermined.

These records were also assigned to another study, of T cells in Graves' hyperthyroidism and ophthalmopathy.

The chain recombines TRBV2 with TRBJ2-1, with 13 bases aligning to TRBD2. This receptor was identified in a middle-aged woman with Graves disease. The material was peripheral blood mononuclear cells (PBMCs), obtained at new diagnosis, from a patient treated with antithyroid drugs. CDR3 residues: CASSPRTSGSGGNEQFF. DNA of the CDR3: TGTGCCAGCAGCCCAAGGACTAGCGGGAGCGGTGGCAATGAGCAGTTCTTC.